The 2 T cell receptor beta chains listed next were all sequenced from one sample in a study of CD8 T cells in ankylosing spondylitis (dated by TCRdb to about 2017). Findings and caveats that apply to the study as a whole: Blood from ankylosing spondylitis patients appeared to be characterized by a TCR beta motif made up of under 10 highly homologous amino acid variants.

Their recognized antigens are unknown. Library method: 5' RACE. The sample was run on an Illumina HiSeq 2500. Clones were called with MiXCR by TCRdb after fastp trimmed the public reads at Q25, and only in-frame beta chains were retained. Identical CDR3 proteins give one entry, which carries the most common genes and DNA. This sample lists around 490,000 distinct CDR3 sequences; about 5.4% were detected once. The ten largest clonotypes hold approximately 4% of the sample. The sequencing input was blood, either unsorted or a sorted T cell fraction (not recorded which). These receptors were taken from a male donor with ankylosing spondylitis.

This clonotype came up many times. V and J are TRBV4-2 and TRBJ2-2; 8 bases map to TRBD2. The CDR3 covers 14 residues. Germline V gene sequence: CDR1 LGHNA, CDR2 YNFKEQ. Trimming cost V 3 bases and J 7 bases; bases outside gene matches: 4. The CDR3 sequence: CASSQSTSGGELFF. CDR3 nucleotide sequence: TGTGCCAGCAGCCAGTCTACTAGCGGCGGGGAGCTGTTTTTT.

The chain recombines TRBV7-1 with TRBJ1-4, with TRBD1 as a possible D gene (5 bases). TRBV7-1 is an ORF, with its function uncertain. V shed 2 bases and J shed 5 bases, with 12 bases lying between them. The CDR3 covers 15 residues. CDR3 in amino acids: CASSSRGRINEKLFF. The CDR3 DNA follows: TGTGCCAGCAGCTCAAGGGGCAGGATAAATGAAAAACTGTTTTTT.